These 5 T cell receptor beta chains were sequenced from one sample in a study of cytomegalovirus exposure and HLA in healthy donors. Data came from immunoSEQ multiplex PCR; TCRdb stores just in-frame clones and leaves some out. The data contain 80,000 to 100,000 clones, about nine tenths of them singletons. Sequencing input: PBMCs. Receptor source: a man aged 25 to 40 in good health and CMV-seronegative.

V usage is TRBV7-9 and J usage is TRBJ2-7; the match to TRBD1 covers 8 bases. The CDR3 totals 17 residues. V lost 5 bases, J lost 3 bases, and 15 bases stayed unmatched. The germline CDR1 and CDR2 sequences are SEHNR and FQNEAQ (reference sequence). The DNA for the CDR3 is TGTGCCAGCAGCCTGAAAACAAAGACAGGGGACATCTACGAGCAGTACTTC. This encodes CASSLKTKTGDIYEQYF.

V is TRBV9 and J is TRBJ2-6; weak D call: TRBD1 (5 bases). Germline lookup yields CDR1 SGDLS and CDR2 YYNGEE. V was shortened by 2 bases and J by 1 base, with 19 bases between the two germline ends. The CDR3 runs to 19 residues. This chain's CDR3 is CASSVTIQDMMSGANVLTF. The CDR3 coding sequence is TGTGCCAGCAGCGTCACAATACAGGATATGATGTCTGGGGCCAACGTCCTGACTTTC.

The gene calls are TRBV28 and TRBJ2-5, with 7 bases lining up with TRBD1. CDR1 and CDR2 from the germline V gene are MDHEN and SYDVKM. V shed 8 bases and J 5 bases; nucleotides not matched to a gene: 17. This CDR3 is built from 16 residues. In DNA form, the CDR3 reads TGTGCCAGCCTTATCAGGACAAGGGGGCGCGGGGAGACCCAGTACTTC. Protein product: CASLIRTRGRGETQYF.

This rearrangement joins TRBV19 to TRBJ2-1; 7 bases align to TRBD2. The CDR3 has 14 residues. V trimming: 4 bases; J trimming: 4 bases; junction bases outside the gene matches: 4. Germline CDR1 and CDR2: LNHDA and SQIVND (reference sequence). The CDR3 sequence: CASSNQGGYNEQFF. CDR3 nucleotide sequence: TGTGCCAGTAGTAATCAGGGAGGGTACAATGAGCAGTTCTTC.

This sequence joins TRBV28 and TRBJ2-7; TRBD2 aligns across 7 bases. V was clipped by 4 bases and J by 4 bases; unmatched bases: 10. The CDR3 is 15 amino acids. In germline, CDR1 is MDHEN, CDR2 SYDVKM. CDR3 amino acids: CASSSGGLLGYEQYF. The DNA of the CDR3 is TGTGCCAGCAGTTCGGGGGGTCTATTGGGATACGAGCAGTACTTC.